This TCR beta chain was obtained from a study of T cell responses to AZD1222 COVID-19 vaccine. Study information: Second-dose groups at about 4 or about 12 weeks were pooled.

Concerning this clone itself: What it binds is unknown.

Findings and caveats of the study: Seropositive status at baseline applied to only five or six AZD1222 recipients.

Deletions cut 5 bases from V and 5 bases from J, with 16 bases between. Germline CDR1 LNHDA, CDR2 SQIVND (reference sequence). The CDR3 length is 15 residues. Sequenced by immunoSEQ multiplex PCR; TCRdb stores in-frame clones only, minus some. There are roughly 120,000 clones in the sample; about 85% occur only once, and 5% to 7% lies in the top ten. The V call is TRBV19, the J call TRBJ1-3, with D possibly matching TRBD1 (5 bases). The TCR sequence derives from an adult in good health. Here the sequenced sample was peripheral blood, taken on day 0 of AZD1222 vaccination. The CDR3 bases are TGTGCCAGTAGTCCGCCGGGACGCCAGAGAAACACCATATATTTT. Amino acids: CASSPPGRQRNTIYF.